This T cell receptor (beta chain) was sequenced in a study of shared clonotypes between healthy human individuals. Study findings and constraints: Few donors restricted represented genetic and exposure-history diversity.

For this clone: The antigen is not known.

Every subset had its genomic DNA shared out evenly among several immunoSEQ plates. Libraries were prepared by immunoSEQ multiplex PCR; TCRdb keeps only in-frame clonotypes and omits some of them. The repertoire holds about 2.4 million clones, with more than 85% as singletons. The CDR3 covers 16 residues. After removal of 4 bases from V and 1 base from J, the junction contained 9 bases not matched to a gene. Every one of the donors was a Caucasian adult that lived in Nashville, Tennessee. The sequencing sample was made of naive CD4+ T cells from PBMCs. Subset given: CD45RA+ positively selected. The chain is built from TRBV23-1 and TRBJ2-7; TRBD1 matches at 8 bases. TRBV23-1 has ORF status, its function being uncertain. The clonotype was recovered from a man aged 18-30 years in good health. Some clones in this sample may be carry-over from other donors' samples. CDR3 coding DNA: TGCGCCAGCAGTCCTAGGGACAGGACTTTTTCCTACGAGCAGTACTTC. Translating gives CASSPRDRTFSYEQYF.